Listed below are T cell receptor beta chains from one sample, sequenced in a study of breast tumors, draining lymph nodes, adjacent tissues. TCRdb recomputed calls from the multiplex PCR reads with MiXCR, one row per CDR3 protein. The sample shows around 230,000 distinct CDR3 sequences, around 32% of them seen only once. What was sequenced was axillary lymph node tissue. Receptors were obtained from a female donor with breast cancer. Some clones in this sample may be carry-over from other donors' samples. Both conserved end residues are part of each CDR3. A D gene is named only where the DNA matches it firmly. Size is stated for part of the rows, as once, few or many counts, or as a class when the clone is expanded.

clone_size,j_call,v_call,d_call,cdr3_nt,cdr3_aa
NA,TRBJ2-4,TRBV7-9,TRBD1,TGTGCCAGCAGCCCACAGGGGAGCATTCAGTACTTC,CASSPQGSIQYF
once,TRBJ1-5,TRBV20-1,NA,TGCAGTGCCAAGGATAGCGGGGCAGGCGCGGCGCAGCCCCAGCATTTT,CSAKDSGAGAAQPQHF
many,TRBJ2-1,TRBV3-1,TRBD1,TGTGCCAGCAGCCAAAGGGGACAGGGTTACAATGAGCAGTTCTTC,CASSQRGQGYNEQFF
many,TRBJ1-5,TRBV7-2,NA,TGTGCCAGCAGCTTAGCTTGGGGTAGCAATCAGCCCCAGCATTTT,CASSLAWGSNQPQHF
many,TRBJ2-2,TRBV9,NA,TGTGCCAGCAGCGCTCGGGACCTGACCACCGGGGAGCTGTTTTTT,CASSARDLTTGELFF
few,TRBJ2-1,TRBV27,NA,TGTGCCAGCAGTTTAGTAGGGATCAGCTCCTACAATGAGCAGTTCTTC,CASSLVGISSYNEQFF
many,TRBJ2-2,TRBV20-1,TRBD2,TGCAGTGCTGGGGGACTAGCGGGAGACCGGACCGGGGAGCTGTTTTTT,CSAGGLAGDRTGELFF
few,TRBJ1-1,TRBV18,NA,TGTGCCAGCTCACCGGTGAGAGCGAACACTGAAGCTTTCTTT,CASSPVRANTEAFF
many,TRBJ2-7,TRBV6-2/TRBV6-3,NA,TGTGCCACCGATGTGGAGGGCGTAGGCGAGCAGTACTTC,CATDVEGVGEQYF
NA,TRBJ2-7,TRBV28,NA,TGTGCCAGCAGTTTTTCGACGGGAAGCTCCTACGAGCAGTACTTC,CASSFSTGSSYEQYF
many,TRBJ1-3,TRBV18,TRBD1,TGTGCCAGCTCACCACCCCGGACAGGGACCTCTGGAAACACCATATATTTT,CASSPPRTGTSGNTIYF
many,TRBJ2-5,TRBV20-1,NA,TGCAGTGCCCCCCTAGGAGGAGGGACCCAGTACTTC,CSAPLGGGTQYF
NA,TRBJ2-3,TRBV6-6,NA,TGTGCCAGCAGTCACCAGGCACCCACAGATACGCAGTATTTT,CASSHQAPTDTQYF
NA,TRBJ2-7,TRBV6-1,TRBD2,TGTGCCAGCAGTCCCGGGACTAGCAGATACTACGAGCAGTACTTC,CASSPGTSRYYEQYF
few,TRBJ2-2,TRBV6-5,NA,TGTGCCAGCAGTCACCAGCGGAACACCGGGGAGCTGTTTTTT,CASSHQRNTGELFF
few,TRBJ2-3,TRBV6-5,NA,TGTGCCAGCAGTCATGGCCGGAACCTCCACTTTAATACGCAGTATTTT,CASSHGRNLHFNTQYF
many,TRBJ1-1,TRBV7-9,NA,TGTGCCAGCAGCTTAATGGGGGGCCTTGACACTGAAGCTTTCTTT,CASSLMGGLDTEAFF
many,TRBJ2-7,TRBV20-1,TRBD2,TGCAGTGCGCAGCGGGATGCGTACGAGCAGTACTTC,CSAQRDAYEQYF
few,TRBJ1-1,TRBV5-1,NA,TGCGCCAGCAGCTTGGATCCGGGTCCGAACACTGAAGCTTTCTTT,CASSLDPGPNTEAFF
few,TRBJ2-1,TRBV6-5,TRBD2,TGTGCCAGCAGTCCCCAGAGGGGGACTAGCTTAAGCGAGCAGTTCTTC,CASSPQRGTSLSEQFF
NA,TRBJ2-1,TRBV6-2/TRBV6-3,NA,TGTGCCAGCAGCCCTAGCTTACCCTACAATGAGCAGTTCTTC,CASSPSLPYNEQFF
many,TRBJ2-3,TRBV5-1,TRBD1,TGCGCCAGCAGCTTGGATGGGACAGGGGGCCCAGATACGCAGTATTTT,CASSLDGTGGPDTQYF
many,TRBJ2-1,TRBV20-1,TRBD2,TGCAGTGCTAGAGATAAAAGAACTAGCGGGAGGATCTACAATGAGCAGTTCTTC,CSARDKRTSGRIYNEQFF
many,TRBJ2-7,TRBV19,TRBD2,TGTGCCAGTAGTCCGCGGACTAGCGGGAGTAGGTACGAGCAGTACTTC,CASSPRTSGSRYEQYF
many,TRBJ2-3,TRBV28,NA,TGTGCCAGCAGTTTAGGGAGGAGGGGTGGAGATACGCAGTATTTT,CASSLGRRGGDTQYF